The present T cell receptor beta chain was sequenced within a study of blood T cell repertoires in COVID-19. TCRdb keeps only in-frame clones here, not all; method: immunoSEQ multiplex PCR. Of about 260,000 clones listed, about 86% are singletons. V was pared by 5 bases and J by 7 bases, with 12 bases between. The CDR3 has 13 amino acids. Per germline, CDR1 SGHAT and CDR2 FQNNGV. The participants were between roughly 18 and 100 years old and came from under 25 US areas. Participants reported their clinical history, and cohort assignment relied on those reports. The chain combines TRBV11-2 with TRBJ1-3; TRBD1 is a possible D gene (5 bases). The material sequenced was PBMCs or T cells enriched from blood (not recorded which). The TCR originated in a man in his thirties or forties with acute COVID-19. This CDR3 reads CASSEWGGNTIYF. As DNA, the CDR3 is TGTGCCAGCAGCGAGTGGGGGGGGAACACCATATATTTT.